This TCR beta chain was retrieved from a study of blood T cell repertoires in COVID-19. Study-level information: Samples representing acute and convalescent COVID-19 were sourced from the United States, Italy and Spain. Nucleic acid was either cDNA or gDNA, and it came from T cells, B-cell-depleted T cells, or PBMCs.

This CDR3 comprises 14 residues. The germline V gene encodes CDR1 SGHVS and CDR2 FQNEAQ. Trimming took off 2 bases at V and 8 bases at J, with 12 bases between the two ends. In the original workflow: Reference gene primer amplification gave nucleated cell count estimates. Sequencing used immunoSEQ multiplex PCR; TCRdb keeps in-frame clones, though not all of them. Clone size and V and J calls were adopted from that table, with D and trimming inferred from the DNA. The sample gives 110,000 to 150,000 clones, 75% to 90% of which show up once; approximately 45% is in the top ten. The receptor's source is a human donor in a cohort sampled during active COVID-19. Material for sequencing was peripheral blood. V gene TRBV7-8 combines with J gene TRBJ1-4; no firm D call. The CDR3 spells CASSLMSRGEKLFF. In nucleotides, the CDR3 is TGTGCCAGCAGCTTAATGTCGAGAGGGGAAAAACTGTTTTTT. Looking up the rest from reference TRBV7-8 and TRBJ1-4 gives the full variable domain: GAGVSQSPRYKVAKRGQDVALRCDPISGHVSLFWYQQALGQGPEFLTYFQNEAQLDKSGLPSDRFFAERPEGSVSTLKIQRTQQEDSAVYLCASSLMSRGEKLFFGSGTQLSVL.